Listed below are T cell receptor beta chains from one sample, sequenced in a study of T cell responses to AZD1222 COVID-19 vaccine. The table came from immunoSEQ multiplex PCR; TCRdb's copy has only in-frame clones and leaves some out. The table shows 130,000 or so clones, with 70% to 90% occurring only once. The sequenced sample was peripheral blood, obtained on day 0 of AZD1222 vaccination. The source is an adult in good health. Both conserved end residues are trimmed from each CDR3. D genes are given only for firm matches. Not all rows give a size; the values are once, few, many and, for expanded clones, a class.

TRBV2	TRBJ1-5	.	.	ASSEAVSSARNQPQH
TRBV7-9	TRBJ2-1	TRBD2	.	ASSLPGTSVRHEQF
TRBV5-1	TRBJ2-3	TRBD2	once	ASSSGLAIDTQY
TRBV3-1/TRBV3-2	TRBJ1-6	TRBD1	.	ASSPQQGASRGSPLH
TRBV4-1	TRBJ1-1	.	.	ASSQDRSRGGTEAF
TRBV6-5	TRBJ1-2	.	.	ASSYATANYGYT
TRBV24-1	TRBJ2-5	.	.	ATSDFGVKHRQETQY
TRBV3-1/TRBV3-2	TRBJ2-7	.	.	ASSPGLSRSYEQY
TRBV5-1	TRBJ2-7	.	.	ASSLRYTFGEQY
TRBV19	TRBJ1-1	.	.	ASMDRRNTEAF
TRBV11-3	TRBJ2-2	.	.	ASSSRGTNTGELF
TRBV6-5	TRBJ1-1	.	.	ASSLDSPPEAF
TRBV7-8	TRBJ2-7	.	.	ASSFGVGVYEQY
TRBV10-3	TRBJ2-5	TRBD2	.	AISASGGDWETQY
TRBV13	TRBJ1-4	.	.	ASSLGQGTNEKLF
TRBV6-2/TRBV6-3	TRBJ1-2	.	.	ASSPYPGIYYGYT
TRBV28	TRBJ1-5	TRBD1	.	ASSSTGTGYQPQH
TRBV28	TRBJ1-6	.	.	ASFPSGGNSPLH
TRBV5-4	TRBJ2-7	.	.	ASSLEMGFPYEQY
TRBV6-2/TRBV6-3	TRBJ2-1	TRBD2	.	ASSTWTSVISGNEQF
TRBV5-6	TRBJ2-1	TRBD1	.	ASSSRGQLDYNEQF
TRBV5-1	TRBJ1-2	TRBD1	few	ASSPEGTDGYT
TRBV28	TRBJ1-2	TRBD1	.	ASSWTGDNYGYT
TRBV5-1	TRBJ1-5	TRBD1	.	ASSLTGTATDQPQH
TRBV5-5	TRBJ1-2	.	.	ASSLLGGSYGYT
TRBV30	TRBJ2-7	.	.	AWSGRGKTYEQY
TRBV7-9	TRBJ1-1	.	once	ASSATLPATEAF
TRBV15	TRBJ1-5	TRBD1	.	ATSRRTGTVNQPQH
TRBV4-2	TRBJ2-5	TRBD2	.	ASSQGLAGGPSETQY
TRBV27	TRBJ1-2	.	once	ASSLSQGLKYGYT
TRBV7-2	TRBJ2-7	.	.	ASSMRGSAQY
TRBV5-1	TRBJ1-2	TRBD1	.	ASSLQGYGYT
TRBV7-9	TRBJ1-4	.	few	ASSGEKLF
TRBV6-2/TRBV6-3	TRBJ2-1	.	once	ASSPPTGGYNEQF
TRBV6-2/TRBV6-3	TRBJ2-2	TRBD1	.	ASSYLQGASGELF
TRBV7-8	TRBJ2-2	TRBD2	.	ASSSVGTRNLGELF